These 32 T cell receptor beta chains came from one sample sequenced in a study of response to subunit inactivated influenza vaccine. Using its own MiXCR run on the RT-PCR reads, TCRdb lists one record per CDR3 protein. Among some 550,000 distinct CDR3 sequences listed, approximately 22% were seen once. These data also formed part of another study, on T cells expressing NK-cell markers. That report notes: What made the TCR beta cDNA was 5'RACE template switching with UMIs.

Sequenced material: CD4+ T cells sorted from PBMCs, taken about 13 days after vaccination. Receptors were obtained from a man aged 45-65 years who received an inactivated influenza vaccine.

This clonotype was picked up a small number of times. The chain couples TRBV14 to TRBJ2-2; D unresolved. The germline V gene has CDR1 SGHDN and CDR2 FVKESK. Deletions cut 2 bases from V and 3 bases from J, with 7 bases between. CDR3 length: 14 residues. The CDR3 DNA sequence: TGTGCCAGCAGCCAAAACAGCGACACCGGGGAGCTGTTTTTT. Protein: CASSQNSDTGELFF.

As regards this clonotype: A read error is possible here, since a much larger clone lies one base away. The V gene is TRBV27, the J gene TRBJ1-1, with a tentative D call TRBD1 (6 bases). CDR1 MNHEY and CDR2 SMNVEV come from the germline V gene (reference sequence). V lost 6 bases, J lost 1 base, and 12 bases lay in between. CDR3 length: 14 amino acids. The CDR3 region is CASRLVRGNTEAFF. CDR3 nucleotide sequence: TGTGCCAGCAGACTTGTCAGGGGGAACACTGAAGCTTTCTTT.

Here the CDR3 reads CASSWVAGTDTQYF. CDR3 nucleotide sequence: TGCGCCAGCAGCTGGGTAGCGGGCACAGATACGCAGTATTTT. The chain employs TRBV5-1 and TRBJ2-3; D perhaps matches TRBD2 (6 bases). Germline V gene data show CDR1 as SGHRS and CDR2 as YFSETQ. The germline V and J ends were trimmed by 3 bases and 1 base, with 9 bases remaining between them. The CDR3 totals 14 residues.

The rearrangement joins TRBV12-3 or TRBV12-4 to TRBJ1-6, with D unclear. The CDR3 runs to 16 residues. Trimming shortened V by 1 base and J by 7 bases, and 14 bases separated the two germline ends. CDR3 in DNA: TGTGCCAGCAGTTTAGTTCGGAGAACCCTAAATTCACCCCTCCACTTT. It encodes CASSLVRRTLNSPLHF.

This clonotype was seen a few times. The rearrangement joins TRBV7-2 to TRBJ2-5; 12 bases map to TRBD1. The CDR3 runs 14 residues. Germline assignment: CDR1 SGHTA and CDR2 FQGNSA. V gave up 8 bases and J gave up 7 bases; unmatched junction bases: 8. CDR3 region: CASVGTGGGGTQYF. The CDR3 region has the DNA TGTGCCAGCGTCGGGACAGGGGGCGGTGGGACCCAGTACTTC.

This clonotype has a handful of counts. The chain employs TRBV6-2 or TRBV6-3 and TRBJ2-7; 8 nucleotides match TRBD1. Germline V gives CDR1 MNHEY, CDR2 SVGEGT. The J segment lost 4 bases and the V segment lost 2 bases, leaving 4 bases of the junction unmatched. CDR3 length: 14 residues. The CDR3 bases are TGTGCCAGCAGTTACGATCAGGGGGCTTACGAGCAGTACTTC. Translating it yields CASSYDQGAYEQYF.

The V and J genes are TRBV30 and TRBJ1-5; 8 positions agree with TRBD1. Germline assignment: CDR1 GTSNPN and CDR2 SVGIG (reference sequence). V was clipped by 5 bases and J by 2 bases; unmatched bases: 8. The CDR3 is 15 residues long. This CDR3 is CAWGQGLSGNQPQHF. DNA for the CDR3: TGTGCCTGGGGACAGGGCCTTTCGGGCAATCAGCCCCAGCATTTT.

The rearrangement uses TRBV5-1 and TRBJ2-5; D is unclear. Germline CDR1 SGHRS, CDR2 YFSETQ. With 2 bases removed from V and 1 base from J, the gap between germline ends came to 6 bases. CDR3 size: 13 residues. The CDR3 loop is CASSFNLQETQYF. DNA of the CDR3: TGCGCCAGCAGCTTTAACCTCCAAGAGACCCAGTACTTC.

This clonotype was detected only a few times. The chain joins TRBV5-6 to TRBJ2-7, with 11 nucleotides matching TRBD2. Losses at the gene ends were 3 bases for V and 6 bases for J; bases not matched to a gene: 11. The CDR3 spans 16 residues. Germline V gives CDR1 SGHDT, CDR2 YYEEEE. CDR3 nucleotides: TGTGCCAGCAGCTCCCCGGGGGGGACTAGCGGAGGCGAGCAGTACTTC. Its translation is CASSSPGGTSGGEQYF.

This clonotype was picked up many times. The chain couples TRBV12-3 or TRBV12-4 to TRBJ2-2, with D possibly TRBD1 on 6 matching bases. The CDR3 length is 15 residues. Trimming shortened V by 3 bases and J by 1 base, and 9 bases separated the two germline ends. In DNA form, the CDR3 reads TGTGCCAGCAGTTTGGAACAGGGGAACACCGGGGAGCTGTTTTTT. Protein product: CASSLEQGNTGELFF.

The chain carries TRBV4-1 and TRBJ1-5; D uncertain. Germline values: CDR1 MGHRA, CDR2 YSYEKL. The CDR3 is made up of 14 amino acids. Deletions cut 3 bases from V and 5 bases from J, with 11 bases between. The CDR3 protein is CASSHGSAHQPQHF. Written as DNA, the CDR3 is TGCGCCAGCAGCCACGGTTCTGCCCATCAGCCCCAGCATTTT.

CDR3 region: CASSVGWQETQYF. The CDR3 nucleotides read TGTGCCAGCAGCGTCGGGTGGCAAGAGACCCAGTACTTC. This chain uses TRBV5-6 with TRBJ2-5; D unclear. CDR1 and CDR2 from the germline V gene are SGHDT and YYEEEE. The CDR3 extends over 13 amino acids. V lost 4 bases, J lost 2 bases, and 9 bases lay in between.

This clonotype was seen a handful of times. The genes are TRBV10-3 and TRBJ1-1; 7 nucleotides agree with TRBD1. The CDR3 is made up of 16 amino acids. The germline V gene has CDR1 ENHRY and CDR2 SYGVKD. Germline trimming cut 0 bases from V and 6 bases from J; bases unmatched to any gene: 10. This CDR3 is CAISESTGGGMSEAFF. As DNA, the CDR3 is TGTGCCATCAGTGAGTCCACGGGAGGGGGCATGTCTGAAGCTTTCTTT.

This clonotype was recorded at least ten times. V and J are TRBV11-2 and TRBJ1-1, with D possibly TRBD1 on 6 matching bases. The CDR3 is 13 residues long. CDR1 is SGHAT, CDR2 FQNNGV, per germline. Trimming left V 0 bases short and J 9 bases short, with 11 bases between. The CDR3 coding sequence is TGTGCCAGCAGCTTAGATCGGGGGGCGCAAGCTTTCTTT. This gives the protein CASSLDRGAQAFF.

This clonotype came up a few times. The DNA for the CDR3 is TGTGCCACCAGTGCCCATCACGAGCACGAGCAGTACTTC. This gives the protein CATSAHHEHEQYF. The chain carries TRBV24-1 and TRBJ2-7; no definite D call. This CDR3 is built from 13 residues. Per germline, CDR1 KGHDR and CDR2 SFDVKD. Trimming removed 5 bases at V and 5 bases at J, with 12 bases between.

This clonotype was detected only a few times. V and J are TRBV12-3 or TRBV12-4 and TRBJ1-1, with D possibly matching TRBD1 (6 bases). Trimming removed 7 bases at V and 4 bases at J, with 16 bases between. The CDR3 consists of 14 residues. The CDR3 DNA follows: TGTGCCAGCACCCGAGACAGGCAGTCCACTGAAGCTTTCTTT. It specifies CASTRDRQSTEAFF.

The gene calls are TRBV6-2 or TRBV6-3 and TRBJ2-6; D assignment may be TRBD1 or TRBD2 (5 bases each). The V gene's germline CDR1 is MNHEY and CDR2 SVGEGT. The V end was cut by 6 bases, the J end by 4 bases, with 10 bases between. This CDR3 region has 14 residues. CDR3 in DNA: TGTGCCAGCAGGGGGGTCTCCGGGGCCAACGTCCTGACTTTC. Protein product: CASRGVSGANVLTF.

This clonotype was picked up a small number of times. The V call is TRBV30, the J call TRBJ1-5, with D perhaps matching TRBD1 (6 bases). Germline CDR1 GTSNPN, CDR2 SVGIG (reference sequence). This CDR3 comprises 13 residues. The V end was cut by 0 bases, the J end by 6 bases, with 9 bases between. The CDR3 loop reads CAWSVQGIQPQHF. CDR3 sequence (DNA): TGTGCCTGGAGTGTACAGGGAATTCAGCCCCAGCATTTT.

The chain has TRBV9 and TRBJ2-7; D is possibly TRBD2 (6 bases). The CDR3 has 15 residues. V lost 0 bases to trimming and J lost 7 bases, with 17 bases between them. Germline values: CDR1 SGDLS, CDR2 YYNGEE. The chain's CDR3 is CASSVGTTGVSEQYF. The CDR3 DNA sequence: TGTGCCAGCAGCGTAGGGACAACGGGAGTGAGTGAGCAGTACTTC.

In this sample, this clonotype turned up a few times. This sequence joins TRBV10-3 and TRBJ2-5, with 7 nucleotides matching TRBD2. The CDR3 loop spans 13 amino acids. Germline V lookup: CDR1 ENHRY, CDR2 SYGVKD. Unmatched junction bases numbered 10, after V lost 10 bases and J lost 5 bases. The CDR3: CASGTPGRETQYF. CDR3 bases: TGTGCCAGCGGGACTCCCGGGAGGGAGACCCAGTACTTC.

This clonotype was observed many times. The chain links TRBV5-1 to TRBJ2-2, with D uncertain. The germline V and J ends were trimmed by 3 bases and 2 bases, with 8 bases remaining between them. This CDR3 is 14 amino acids long. In germline, CDR1 is SGHRS, CDR2 YFSETQ. The CDR3 reads CASSSASNTGELFF. DNA for the CDR3: TGCGCCAGCAGCTCGGCCAGTAACACCGGGGAGCTGTTTTTT.

In its sample, this clonotype was seen a few times. The chain has TRBV28 and TRBJ2-5; 9 nucleotides align to TRBD1. V lost 5 bases to trimming and J lost 5 bases; unmatched junction nucleotides: 6. The CDR3 is 14 residues long. The V gene's germline CDR1 is MDHEN and CDR2 SYDVKM. CDR3 region: CASSIMTGGETQYF. The CDR3 DNA reads as TGTGCCAGCAGTATAATGACAGGGGGGGAGACCCAGTACTTC.

The chain recombines TRBV7-6 with TRBJ2-1; tentatively, D is TRBD2 (5 bases). Trimming removed 5 bases from V and 10 bases from J, with 18 bases in between. Germline V gives CDR1 SGHVS, CDR2 FNYEAQ. The CDR3 loop spans 14 amino acids. This CDR3 reads CASSKTDSQREQFF. The CDR3 DNA sequence: TGTGCCAGCAGCAAAACGGACTCTCAGCGGGAGCAGTTCTTC.

This clonotype was picked up a small number of times. This chain links TRBV5-6 with TRBJ2-1, with 11 nucleotides matching TRBD2. The length of the CDR3 is 17 residues. The V and J ends lost 4 bases and 4 bases, in that order; junction bases with no gene match: 10. Germline values: CDR1 SGHDT, CDR2 YYEEEE. The CDR3 is CASSQLAGAQRYNEQFF. DNA of the CDR3: TGTGCCAGCAGCCAACTAGCGGGAGCACAAAGATACAATGAGCAGTTCTTC.

This clonotype was observed at least ten times. The chain combines TRBV29-1 with TRBJ1-1; 8 nucleotides match TRBD1. J gave up 10 bases and V 3 bases, and 1 base lay outside the gene matches. The CDR3 spans 10 residues. Germline loops: CDR1 SQVTM, CDR2 ANQGSEA. The CDR3 region is CSVDGQGAFF. Here the CDR3 DNA reads TGCAGCGTTGACGGACAGGGAGCTTTCTTT.

This clonotype was seen more than once but under ten times. The chain joins TRBV20-1 to TRBJ2-5; D is unresolved. Germline values: CDR1 DFQATT, CDR2 SNEGSKA (reference sequence). The germline V and J ends were trimmed by 3 bases and 5 bases, with 16 bases remaining between them. The CDR3 runs to 14 residues. DNA for the CDR3: TGCAGTGCTAGCTATAGGACGAGGCGGGAGACCCAGTACTTC. Protein: CSASYRTRRETQYF.

The genes are TRBV5-1 and TRBJ1-4; TRBD1 aligns across 10 bases. Germline CDR1 SGHRS, CDR2 YFSETQ. J was trimmed by 0 bases and V by 0 bases; bases with no gene match: 8. The CDR3 covers 19 residues. The CDR3 loop reads CASSLAAGTGASTNEKLFF. In nucleotides, the CDR3 is TGCGCCAGCAGCTTGGCCGCCGGGACAGGGGCCTCAACTAATGAAAAACTGTTTTTT.

The sample holds many counts of this clonotype. V gene TRBV11-2 combines with J gene TRBJ2-1; 11 nucleotides align to TRBD2. The ends lost 1 base at V and 7 bases at J; junction bases unmatched: 15. CDR1 and CDR2 from the germline V gene are SGHAT and FQNNGV. CDR3 length: 19 residues. This CDR3 is CASSLGGASGGLLLNEQFF. CDR3 DNA sequence: TGTGCCAGCAGCTTAGGAGGGGCTAGCGGGGGGCTACTTCTAAATGAGCAGTTCTTC.

This sequence joins TRBV15 and TRBJ2-2; tentatively, D is TRBD2 (6 bases). The V end was cut by 1 base, the J end by 4 bases, with 10 bases between. The CDR3 spans 15 residues. Germline CDR1 LNHNV, CDR2 YYDKDF (reference sequence). This CDR3 is CATSRVGGGTGELFF. For the CDR3, the DNA is TGTGCCACCAGCAGAGTCGGGGGTGGCACCGGGGAGCTGTTTTTT.

The rearrangement joins TRBV12-3 or TRBV12-4 to TRBJ1-2; no firm D call. The V and J ends lost 7 bases and 8 bases respectively, with 17 bases between them. CDR3 length equals 13 residues. DNA for the CDR3: TGTGCCAGCACCCCAATAGGGCAGGCCGGCTACACCTTC. This gives the protein CASTPIGQAGYTF.

V is TRBV9 and J is TRBJ2-3, with D perhaps matching TRBD2 (6 bases). Trimming stripped 3 bases from V and 1 base from J, with 15 bases between. Germline V gene lookup returns CDR1 SGDLS and CDR2 YYNGEE. CDR3 length equals 16 residues. CDR3 loop: CASSAGTSPRTDTQYF. DNA for the CDR3: TGTGCCAGCAGCGCGGGTACTAGCCCCCGCACAGATACGCAGTATTTT.

This chain links TRBV4-2 with TRBJ1-1, with D perhaps matching TRBD1 (5 bases). The germline V gene has CDR1 LGHNA and CDR2 YNFKEQ. Trimming left V 0 bases short and J 2 bases short, with 13 bases between. The CDR3 extends over 16 amino acids. As DNA, the CDR3 is TGTGCCAGCAGCCAAGATTGGGCAGGGCGCAACACTGAAGCTTTCTTT. Its protein product is CASSQDWAGRNTEAFF.